Following are 16 T cell receptor beta chains from one sample sequenced in a study of T cell changes during pregnancy in multiple sclerosis. Produced via immunoSEQ multiplex PCR; TCRdb's table is partial and in-frame only. The sample shows about 38,000 clones, 80% to 95% of them seen only once. Sample: CD4+ T cells from peripheral blood mononuclear cells, taken after pregnancy. All receptors derive from a female donor in good health, enrolled as a control in a pregnancy study.

The rearrangement joins TRBV13 to TRBJ1-4, with 7 bases identical to TRBD1. Germline loops: CDR1 PRHDT, CDR2 FYEKMQ (reference sequence). This CDR3 is 14 amino acids long. With V trimmed by 2 bases and J by 8 bases, 5 bases remained unmatched. This CDR3 reads CASSLQGGNEKLFF. DNA of the CDR3: TGTGCCAGCAGCTTACAGGGGGGAAACGAAAAACTGTTTTTT.

The chain carries TRBV27 and TRBJ2-7; a possible D gene is TRBD1 (5 bases). CDR3 length: 16 amino acids. Between the trimmed V and J ends, which lost 0 bases and 4 bases, there was a span of 16 bases. Germline CDR1 is MNHEY and CDR2 is SMNVEV (reference sequence). The CDR3 here is CASSLSFGQGIYEQYF. Written as DNA, the CDR3 is TGTGCCAGCAGTTTATCGTTCGGGCAGGGAATTTACGAGCAGTACTTC.

The chain employs TRBV19 and TRBJ1-2, with a tentative D call TRBD1 (5 bases). Between the trimmed V and J ends, which lost 3 bases and 3 bases, there was a span of 8 bases. The CDR3 totals 13 residues. Germline V gene lookup returns CDR1 LNHDA and CDR2 SQIVND (reference sequence). CDR3 region: CASSISTDYGYTF. The CDR3 bases are TGTGCCAGTAGTATTTCGACAGACTATGGCTACACCTTC.

This chain joins TRBV11-3 and TRBJ2-6, with 10 bases aligning to TRBD1. This CDR3 contains 17 residues. CDR1 is SGHNT and CDR2 is YENEEA in the germline V gene. V shed 5 bases and J 0 bases; nucleotides not matched to a gene: 4. CDR3: CASSPGTGDSGANVLTF. For the CDR3, the DNA is TGTGCCAGCAGCCCCGGGACAGGGGACTCTGGGGCCAACGTCCTGACTTTC.

The chain links TRBV11-3 to TRBJ2-3; 9 positions agree with TRBD2. Trimming at V came to 1 base and at J to 6 bases, leaving 5 bases not matched to a gene. This CDR3 has 15 amino acids. Germline values: CDR1 SGHNT, CDR2 YENEEA. The CDR3 spells CASSLGAGGPDTQYF. DNA of the CDR3: TGTGCCAGCAGCTTAGGGGCGGGGGGGCCCGATACGCAGTATTTT.

V usage is TRBV18 and J usage is TRBJ1-1; tentatively, D is TRBD1 (6 bases). Looked up from germline, CDR1 is KGHSH and CDR2 is LQKENI. Trimming removed 0 bases from V and 7 bases from J, with 12 bases in between. This CDR3 has 14 residues. The CDR3 coding sequence is TGTGCCAGCTCACCACCGACAGGCCAGGGTGAAGCTTTCTTT. It encodes CASSPPTGQGEAFF.

There are a few counts of this clone. The chain uses TRBV6-5 and TRBJ2-1, with 7 bases identical to TRBD2. Trimming took 0 bases from V and 7 from J; bases not matched to a gene: 6. CDR1 is MNHEY and CDR2 is SVGAGI in the germline V gene. The CDR3 has 15 amino acids. The CDR3 DNA reads TGTGCCAGCAGTTACTCGGGCAGGGAGGGGAATGAGCAGTTCTTC. Its translation: CASSYSGREGNEQFF.

The chain employs TRBV2 and TRBJ1-1; possible D gene TRBD1, 6 bases. This CDR3 is 13 amino acids long. Germline V gene sequence: CDR1 SNHLY, CDR2 FYNNEI. Trimming pared 5 bases from V and 1 base from J, leaving 8 bases between. The CDR3 loop reads CASSRQANTEAFF. As DNA, the CDR3 is TGTGCCAGCAGTCGACAGGCGAACACTGAAGCTTTCTTT.

CDR3 amino acids: CASTISGRTGELFF. CDR3 DNA sequence: TGTGCCAGCACCATTAGCGGGAGGACCGGGGAGCTGTTTTTT. The chain combines TRBV11-3 with TRBJ2-2, with 10 bases fitting TRBD2. Germline V CDR1 and CDR2: SGHNT, YENEEA. The V and J ends lost 7 bases and 5 bases, in that order; junction bases with no gene match: 4. The CDR3 totals 14 residues.

This clone was picked up one time. This chain uses TRBV19 with TRBJ2-3, with TRBD1 matching over 8 bases. The CDR3 runs 15 residues. The germline V gene encodes CDR1 LNHDA and CDR2 SQIVND (reference sequence). V lost 3 bases, J lost 4 bases, and 6 bases stayed unmatched. The chain's CDR3 is CASSITTGAPDTQYF. The DNA for the CDR3 is TGTGCCAGTAGTATTACGACAGGGGCCCCAGATACGCAGTATTTT.

J is TRBJ2-7 and V is TRBV19; TRBD1 is a possible D gene (6 bases). Germline CDR1 reads LNHDA; CDR2 reads SQIVND (reference sequence). The CDR3 contains 14 residues. The V and J ends lost 3 bases and 6 bases respectively, with 15 bases between them. CDR3 coding DNA: TGTGCCAGTAGTATCACAGGGCCAGGGGCCGAGCAGTACTTC. It codes for CASSITGPGAEQYF.

This clone was seen a handful of times. The chain is built from TRBV14 and TRBJ1-2, with unresolved D. Germline V gene sequence: CDR1 SGHDN, CDR2 FVKESK. The CDR3 extends over 13 amino acids. Trimming took 1 base from V and 3 from J, leaving 6 bases between them. The CDR3 region is CASSQVGYYGYTF. The CDR3 coding sequence is TGTGCCAGCAGCCAAGTCGGGTACTATGGCTACACCTTC. Based on the CDR3 plus reference TRBV14 and TRBJ1-2, the full variable domain is EAGVTQFPSHSVIEKGQTVTLRCDPISGHDNLYWYRRVMGKEIKFLLHFVKESKQDESGMPNNRFLAERTGGTYSTLKVQPAELEDSGVYFCASSQVGYYGYTFGSGTRLTVV.

This chain connects TRBV7-2 to TRBJ2-5; a weak D match, TRBD2 (5 bases). The CDR3 consists of 15 residues. Germline CDR1 SGHTA, CDR2 FQGNSA. V was pared by 8 bases and J by 1 base, with 17 bases between. As DNA, the CDR3 is TGTGCCAGCCTCAAATCGCGGGCCCTCCAAGAGACCCAGTACTTC. The encoded protein is CASLKSRALQETQYF.

J is TRBJ1-2 and V is TRBV19, with TRBD1 as a possible D gene (6 bases). V lost 6 bases and J lost 4, with 15 bases in between. Germline CDR1 reads LNHDA; CDR2 reads SQIVND (reference sequence). CDR3 length: 14 amino acids. The DNA for the CDR3 is TGTGCCAGTAGCTCGGGACGGGGGGCCTATGGCTACACCTTC. Translating it yields CASSSGRGAYGYTF.

This rearrangement joins TRBV6-6 to TRBJ2-7; D is uncertain. The CDR3 sequence is 12 residues long. Trimming removed 2 bases from V and 6 bases from J, with 8 bases in between. The germline V gene has CDR1 MNHNY and CDR2 SVGAGI (reference sequence). CDR3 bases: TGTGCCAGCAGTTACCCGGGTGGCGAGCAGTACTTC. It codes for CASSYPGGEQYF.

The J gene is TRBJ2-2, the V gene TRBV10-3; TRBD1 aligns across 9 bases. The CDR3 spans 14 residues. Germline trimming cut 6 bases from V and 4 bases from J; bases unmatched to any gene: 3. Germline CDR1 and CDR2: ENHRY and SYGVKD. This chain's CDR3 is CAIRGDRATGELFF. The DNA for the CDR3 is TGTGCCATCAGAGGGGACAGGGCCACCGGGGAGCTGTTTTTT.